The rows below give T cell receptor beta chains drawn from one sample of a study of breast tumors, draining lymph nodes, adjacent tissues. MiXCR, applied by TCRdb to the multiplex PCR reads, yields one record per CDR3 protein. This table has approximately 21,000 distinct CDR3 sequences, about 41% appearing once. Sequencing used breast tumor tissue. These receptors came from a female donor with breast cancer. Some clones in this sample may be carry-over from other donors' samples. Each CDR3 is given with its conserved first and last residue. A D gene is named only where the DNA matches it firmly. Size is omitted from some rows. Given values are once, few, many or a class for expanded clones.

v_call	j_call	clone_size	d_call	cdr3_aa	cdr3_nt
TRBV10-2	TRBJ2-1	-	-	CASSKASGNEQFF	TGCGCCAGCAGTAAAGCTTCGGGCAATGAGCAGTTCTTC
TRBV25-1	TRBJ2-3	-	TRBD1	CASSGGTGGTDTQYF	TGTGCCAGCAGTGGCGGGACAGGGGGTACAGATACGCAGTATTTT
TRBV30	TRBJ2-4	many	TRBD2	CAWSGRGLLAKNIQYF	TGTGCCTGGAGTGGAAGGGGACTACTAGCCAAAAACATTCAGTACTTC
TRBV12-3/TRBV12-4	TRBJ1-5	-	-	CASSFQGVNQPQHF	TGTGCCAGCAGTTTTCAAGGGGTCAATCAGCCCCAGCATTTT
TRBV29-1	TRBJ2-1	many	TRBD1	CSVEAGGGEQFF	TGCAGCGTTGAGGCAGGGGGCGGTGAGCAGTTCTTC
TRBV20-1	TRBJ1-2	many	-	CSAPPGQRNYGYTF	TGCAGTGCTCCCCCGGGACAAAGGAACTATGGCTACACCTTC
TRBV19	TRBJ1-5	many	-	CASSTLSPRTDPHQPQHF	TGTGCCAGTAGTACGCTTTCTCCTCGGACCGACCCACATCAGCCCCAGCATTTT
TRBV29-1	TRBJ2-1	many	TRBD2	CSGAGVWGNEQFF	TGCAGCGGCGCGGGGGTTTGGGGCAATGAGCAGTTCTTC
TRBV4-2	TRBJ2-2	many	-	CASSQARGTGELFF	TGTGCCAGCAGCCAAGCGAGGGGGACCGGGGAGCTGTTTTTT
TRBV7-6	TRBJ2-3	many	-	CASSPVSFVTGTSTDTQYF	TGTGCCAGCAGCCCTGTTTCTTTTGTCACGGGGACTAGCACAGATACGCAGTATTTT
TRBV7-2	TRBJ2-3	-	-	CASSLAGRTHTQYF	TGTGCCAGCAGCTTAGCGGGTAGAACACATACGCAGTATTTT
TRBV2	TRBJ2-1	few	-	CATKGEFF	TGTGCCACTAAAGGGGAGTTCTTC